The clone carrying this T cell receptor (beta chain) was observed a single time. This specimen comes from a study of blood T cell repertoires in COVID-19. Looking at the study overall: Some COVID-19 samples were acute and others convalescent; all came from the United States, Italy and Spain. Sources were T cells, B-cell-depleted T cells, or PBMCs; the material itself was cDNA or gDNA.

Original methodology: By means of reference gene primer amplification, nucleated cell counts were estimated. TCRdb keeps only in-frame clones here, not all; method: immunoSEQ multiplex PCR. That table is the source of V, J and clone size, and D and trimming were worked out from the DNA. The sample includes around 220,000 clones, 80% to 90% of them seen just once. With 5 bases removed from V and 4 bases from J, the gap between germline ends came to 11 bases. The CDR3 is made up of 13 amino acids. Looked up from germline, CDR1 is SEHNR and CDR2 is FQNEAQ (reference sequence). The chain couples TRBV7-9 to TRBJ2-5; TRBD1 might be the D (6 bases). The receptor comes from a man aged 25 to 45 with active or convalescent COVID-19. The sequenced sample was peripheral blood. The CDR3, as DNA: TGTGCCAGCAGCCCCAGGGGCCCAGAGACCCAGTACTTC. Its protein product is CASSPRGPETQYF.